Presented here are 23 T cell receptor beta chains from one specimen sequenced in a study of cytomegalovirus exposure and HLA in healthy donors. PCR employed 60 Vbeta and 13 Jbeta primers. Using immunoSEQ multiplex PCR, the repertoire was profiled, and TCRdb retains in-frame clones only, with some absent. The repertoire has about 96,000 clones, roughly 74% of them found once; the top ten carry roughly 3%. Sample: PBMCs. These receptors originate from a female donor in good health and CMV-seropositive.

This clone was counted only a few times. The chain couples TRBV4-2 to TRBJ1-1, with D perhaps matching TRBD1 (6 bases). The CDR3 covers 15 residues. V was trimmed by 4 bases and J by 1 base, leaving 13 bases between them. CDR1 and CDR2 (germline): LGHNA, YNFKEQ. The CDR3 DNA follows: TGTGCCAGCAGCCTGACCGGGACACAGAACACTGAAGCTTTCTTT. Protein product: CASSLTGTQNTEAFF.

This chain links TRBV5-1 with TRBJ2-7; 9 nucleotides line up with TRBD1. V lost 4 bases, J lost 6 bases, and 5 bases stayed unmatched. This CDR3 contains 13 residues. The germline CDR1 and CDR2 sequences are SGHRS and YFSETQ. CDR3 residues: CASSLNRGREQYF. The DNA for the CDR3 is TGCGCCAGCAGCCTAAACAGGGGGCGCGAGCAGTACTTC.

This clone was seen only once. The chain has TRBV4-2 and TRBJ1-5; D is ambiguous. Per the germline V gene, CDR1 is LGHNA and CDR2 is YNFKEQ. CDR3 length equals 15 residues. The V and J ends lost 3 bases and 3 bases respectively, with 12 bases between them. The CDR3 region has the DNA TGTGCCAGCAGCCAGGGAGAAGGGAACAATCAGCCCCAGCATTTT. It specifies CASSQGEGNNQPQHF.

This clone was seen a few times. The CDR3 sequence: CASSEGLGTGGRPQHF. The CDR3 DNA is TGTGCCAGCAGTGAAGGCTTGGGGACAGGGGGCCGGCCCCAGCATTTT. The chain employs TRBV6-1 and TRBJ1-5; 12 bases are a match to TRBD1. CDR1 and CDR2 from the germline V gene are MNHNS and SASEGT. V shed 1 base and J 9 bases; nucleotides not matched to a gene: 7. The CDR3 extends over 16 amino acids.

In this sample, this clone turned up a few times. This rearrangement joins TRBV19 to TRBJ2-6; D is ambiguous. CDR3 length equals 15 residues. CDR1 LNHDA and CDR2 SQIVND come from the germline V gene (reference sequence). Trimming took off 4 bases at V and 0 bases at J, with 7 bases between the two ends. The chain's CDR3 is CASSTTRSGANVLTF. Here the CDR3 DNA reads TGTGCCAGTAGTACCACTCGCTCTGGGGCCAACGTCCTGACTTTC.

The V call is TRBV28, the J call TRBJ1-4; 9 nucleotides align to TRBD1. Germline values: CDR1 MDHEN, CDR2 SYDVKM. The CDR3 totals 15 residues. With 6 bases clipped from V and 7 bases from J, the junction kept 9 bases outside the gene matches. The CDR3 nucleotides are TGTGCCAGCAGGGCTACAGGGGGCCGGGGTGAAAAACTGTTTTTT. This codes for CASRATGGRGEKLFF.

V usage is TRBV4-2 and J usage is TRBJ1-6; D gene unclear. Trimming stripped 1 base from V and 0 bases from J, with 4 bases between. This CDR3 contains 15 residues. Looked up from germline, CDR1 is LGHNA and CDR2 is YNFKEQ. As DNA, the CDR3 is TGTGCCAGCAGCCAAGGGAGCTCCTATAATTCACCCCTCCACTTT. Translation gives CASSQGSSYNSPLHF.

V gene TRBV4-3 combines with J gene TRBJ2-5; D remains unclear. The CDR3 has 14 amino acids. Per the germline V gene, CDR1 is LGHNA and CDR2 is YSLEER. Trimming removed 0 bases from V and 1 base from J, with 6 bases in between. The CDR3 DNA reads as TGCGCCAGCAGCCAAGATCACTTCCAAGAGACCCAGTACTTC. Translation: CASSQDHFQETQYF.

This chain uses TRBV4-2 with TRBJ2-7; D might be TRBD2 (5 bases). From germline, CDR1 is LGHNA and CDR2 YNFKEQ. The CDR3 spans 14 residues. V lost 0 bases, J lost 6 bases, and 12 bases lay in between. The CDR3 coding sequence is TGTGCCAGCAGCCAAGATTTGGACGGGATCGAGCAGTACTTC. It specifies CASSQDLDGIEQYF.

V gene TRBV11-2 combines with J gene TRBJ2-7; 9 bases are shared with TRBD1. Unmatched junction bases numbered 7, after V lost 2 bases and J lost 5 bases. Looked up from germline, CDR1 is SGHAT and CDR2 is FQNNGV. The CDR3 has 15 residues. Here the CDR3 DNA reads TGTGCCAGCAGCTTAAGTCTAGGGACAGGGCACGAGCAGTACTTC. It yields the protein CASSLSLGTGHEQYF.

Regarding this clone: One end of the junction fails to match germline, which may point to a read error. V and J are TRBV7-7 and TRBJ2-7; maybe TRBD1 (6 bases). The V gene's germline CDR1 is SSHAT and CDR2 FNYEAQ (reference sequence). This CDR3 comprises 15 residues. CDR3 nucleotide sequence: TGTGCTAGCAGCTTAGAACAGGGCAGTTTCTACGAGCAGTACTTC. Translating gives CASSLEQGSFYEQYF.

The rearrangement links TRBV11-2 to TRBJ1-1; unclear D gene. This CDR3 spans 13 amino acids. Trimming removed 5 bases at V and 4 bases at J, with 11 bases between. In germline, CDR1 is SGHAT, CDR2 FQNNGV. CDR3 sequence (DNA): TGTGCCAGCAGCCCCTCTCGTGTCACTGAAGCTTTCTTT. Its translation: CASSPSRVTEAFF.

The chain uses TRBV9 and TRBJ2-1; the D gene is possibly TRBD1 (6 bases). Between the trimmed V and J ends, which lost 5 bases and 3 bases, there was a span of 12 bases. Germline loops: CDR1 SGDLS, CDR2 YYNGEE. The CDR3 is made up of 14 amino acids. The CDR3 loop reads CASSTGTSYNEQFF. The CDR3 region has the DNA TGTGCCAGCAGTACCGGGACAAGCTACAATGAGCAGTTCTTC.

Concerning this clone: At one boundary the junction diverges from the germline segment, which might be a read error. Other DNA sequences from this sample encode an identical CDR3 as well. This rearrangement joins TRBV30 to TRBJ1-2; TRBD1 is a possible D gene (6 bases). The germline gives CDR1 GTSNPN, CDR2 SVGIG (reference sequence). CDR3 length: 12 amino acids. The DNA for the CDR3 is TGCGCCCGACACAGGGTTAACTATGGCTACACCTTC. This encodes CARHRVNYGYTF.

The chain links TRBV9 to TRBJ1-1, with a weak D call TRBD1 (6 bases). The germline gives CDR1 SGDLS, CDR2 YYNGEE. The CDR3 runs to 13 residues. Trimming shortened V by 3 bases and J by 4 bases, and 10 bases separated the two germline ends. CDR3 amino acids: CASSDGGATEAFF. In nucleotides, the CDR3 is TGTGCCAGCAGCGATGGGGGGGCCACTGAAGCTTTCTTT.

Regarding this clone: Within the sample, other DNA sequences also encode this same CDR3. The chain combines TRBV2 with TRBJ2-2, with 7 bases identical to TRBD1. CDR3 length: 13 residues. Trimming cost V 6 bases and J 4 bases; bases outside gene matches: 2. From germline, CDR1 is SNHLY and CDR2 FYNNEI. CDR3 loop: CASRTGITGELFF. CDR3 bases: TGTGCCAGCAGGACAGGGATCACCGGGGAGCTGTTTTTT.

This clone occurred a few times. The chain is built from TRBV29-1 and TRBJ2-3; 7 bases line up with TRBD2. The germline V gene encodes CDR1 SQVTM and CDR2 ANQGSEA. Unmatched junction bases numbered 11, after V lost 5 bases and J lost 0 bases. CDR3 length: 16 amino acids. The CDR3 reads CSVFGPTSDSTDTQYF. CDR3 DNA sequence: TGCAGCGTTTTCGGGCCCACTAGCGATAGCACAGATACGCAGTATTTT.

The chain is built from TRBV4-3 and TRBJ2-1; 12 positions match TRBD2. The CDR3 extends over 16 amino acids. CDR1 and CDR2 from the germline V gene are LGHNA and YSLEER. The junction had 6 bases not matched to a gene; V was cut back by 4 bases and J by 5 bases. CDR3 sequence: CASSPRPSGGDNEQFF. In DNA, the CDR3 is TGCGCCAGCAGCCCGAGGCCTAGCGGGGGGGACAATGAGCAGTTCTTC.

This clone was detected a few times. The chain links TRBV5-1 to TRBJ1-1; D is ambiguous. The germline CDR1 and CDR2 sequences are SGHRS and YFSETQ. V lost 6 bases, J lost 4 bases, and 13 bases lay in between. This CDR3 has 13 residues. CDR3 sequence (DNA): TGCGCCAGCACCCGGGGAGGCGGCACTGAAGCTTTCTTT. Residues: CASTRGGGTEAFF.

There are a few counts of this clone. The CDR3 DNA is TGTGCCACCACACAGGGGCGCACCGGGGAGCTGTTTTTT. This encodes CATTQGRTGELFF. The rearrangement joins TRBV15 to TRBJ2-2; 7 bases are a match to TRBD1. CDR1 and CDR2 from the germline V gene are LNHNV and YYDKDF (reference sequence). The CDR3 has 13 amino acids. The V and J ends lost 7 bases and 4 bases, in that order; junction bases with no gene match: 3.

The chain couples TRBV9 to TRBJ2-5; a weak D match, TRBD2 (6 bases). CDR1 and CDR2 (germline): SGDLS, YYNGEE. Trimming removed 2 bases at V and 1 base at J, with 9 bases between. This CDR3 spans 14 amino acids. CDR3 residues: CASSVGDSQETQYF. The DNA for the CDR3 is TGTGCCAGCAGCGTGGGGGACTCCCAAGAGACCCAGTACTTC.

This chain joins TRBV7-2 and TRBJ2-3; TRBD2 is a possible D gene (7 bases). Germline V lookup: CDR1 SGHTA, CDR2 FQGNSA. This CDR3 has 14 amino acids. With 1 base removed from V and 4 bases from J, the gap between germline ends came to 9 bases. The CDR3 region has the DNA TGTGCCAGCAGCTTAGGGGAGGGGGCAGATACGCAGTATTTT. It specifies CASSLGEGADTQYF.

The chain employs TRBV4-2 and TRBJ2-7; a weak D match, TRBD2 (6 bases). The CDR3 is made up of 16 amino acids. The germline V gene encodes CDR1 LGHNA and CDR2 YNFKEQ. V was cut by 1 base and J by 4 bases, with 17 bases left in between. The CDR3 sequence: CASSQGGAIAAYEQYF. For the CDR3, the DNA is TGTGCCAGCAGCCAAGGGGGTGCGATAGCGGCGTACGAGCAGTACTTC.